This T cell receptor (beta chain) appears in the sequencing data of a study of T-cell reconstitution after alpha-beta-depleted transplantation in children. CDR1 and CDR2 from the germline V gene are MNHEY and SVGAGI. This CDR3 has 17 residues. V gave up 1 base and J gave up 0 bases, with 13 bases separating them. Library preparation (for TCRbeta) was performed with unique molecular identifiers. TCRdb re-called the PCR reads with MiXCR, one entry per CDR3 protein. The data show fewer than 400,000 distinct CDR3 sequences, 20% to 30% seen once. Whole-study results and caveats: Newly made T cells mostly supplied T-cell counts and diversity one year after transplant. Several hundred rapidly expanded clones from non-depleted graft cells reportedly supplied alpha-beta T cells about two months post-transplant.

With regard to this clonotype: The antigen is not known.

The material sequenced was PBMCs, mostly from graft donor cells, taken 180 days after TCRalphabeta/CD19-depleted stem cell transplant. The sequence derives from a male patient younger than 18 who had a stem cell transplant for acute lymphoblastic leukemia, so the T cells may come from the graft donor. The chain recombines TRBV6-5 with TRBJ1-3; D gene uncertain. CDR3 nucleotide sequence: TGTGCCAGCAGTTACTTTCCAACTGATCGCTCTGGAAACACCATATATTTT. Encoded protein: CASSYFPTDRSGNTIYF.